Below are 20 T cell receptor beta chains sequenced from a single sample in a study of cytotoxic CD8 clonotypes in ibrutinib-treated CLL. Here immunoSEQ multiplex PCR was the method, and the copy in TCRdb shows in-frame clones only, minus some. There are about 130,000 clones in the sample; around four fifths occur only once, and 2.5% to 3.5% lies in the top ten. The sample here was PBMCs, taken after 24 months of ibrutinib treatment. The receptors here all came from a human donor with chronic lymphocytic leukemia.

V usage is TRBV5-5 and J usage is TRBJ2-1; D possibly corresponds to TRBD1 (6 bases). Per the germline V gene, CDR1 is SGHKS and CDR2 is YYEKEE (reference sequence). The V and J ends lost 0 bases and 6 bases respectively, with 13 bases between them. The CDR3 length is 15 residues. CDR3 in DNA: TGTGCCAGCAGCTTGGACAGGGATCGGCCCAATGAGCAGTTCTTC. Translating gives CASSLDRDRPNEQFF.

The chain employs TRBV11-2 and TRBJ2-3; D is ambiguous. The CDR3 extends over 16 amino acids. Germline V gene sequence: CDR1 SGHAT, CDR2 FQNNGV. Deletions cut 5 bases from V and 1 base from J, with 16 bases between. The CDR3 nucleotides are TGTGCCAGCAGCGCCCGGGCCGCAGCACGCACAGATACGCAGTATTTT. Translation: CASSARAAARTDTQYF.

The gene calls are TRBV6-6 and TRBJ2-5; D might be TRBD2 (7 bases). This CDR3 has 14 residues. Between the trimmed V and J ends, which lost 7 bases and 1 base, there was a span of 13 bases. Per germline, CDR1 MNHNY and CDR2 SVGAGI (reference sequence). The CDR3 DNA is TGTGCCAGCAATTGGGGGGGGCGCCAAGAGACCCAGTACTTC. Its translation is CASNWGGRQETQYF.

The rearrangement links TRBV14 to TRBJ2-2; 10 bases are a match to TRBD2. V shed 0 bases and J 0 bases; nucleotides not matched to a gene: 10. CDR3 size: 20 residues. Germline CDR1 is SGHDN and CDR2 is FVKESK. The CDR3, as DNA: TGTGCCAGCAGCCAAGATTGGACTAGCGGATACAACGCGAACACCGGGGAGCTGTTTTTT. It specifies CASSQDWTSGYNANTGELFF.

The rearrangement uses TRBV28 and TRBJ1-2; perhaps TRBD1 as D (6 bases). There are 16 residues in the CDR3. Germline V lookup: CDR1 MDHEN, CDR2 SYDVKM. The ends were cut back, 3 bases at V and 8 bases at J, with 22 bases in the middle. The CDR3 DNA follows: TGTGCCAGCAGTTTCTCACTGGGGGGCAGGTTGTTAGGCTACACCTTC. It is translated as CASSFSLGGRLLGYTF.

The chain employs TRBV7-2 and TRBJ2-3; D might be TRBD2 (6 bases). The CDR3 sequence is 14 residues long. V shed 5 bases and J shed 4 bases, with 13 bases lying between them. CDR1 and CDR2 (germline): SGHTA, FQGNSA. The CDR3 DNA reads as TGTGCCAGCAGCATTCTTAGCGGCCCAGATACGCAGTATTTT. This translates into CASSILSGPDTQYF.

V is TRBV18 and J is TRBJ1-1; D may be TRBD1 (5 bases). CDR3 length: 15 amino acids. V was clipped by 2 bases and J by 3 bases, with 13 bases between them. CDR1 and CDR2 (germline): KGHSH, LQKENI. This chain's CDR3 is CASSPIGQGYTEAFF. The DNA for the CDR3 is TGTGCCAGCTCACCAATCGGACAAGGGTACACTGAAGCTTTCTTT. The complete variable domain, with remaining parts taken from reference TRBV18 and TRBJ1-1, reads NAGVMQNPRHLVRRRGQEARLRCSPMKGHSHVYWYRQLPEEGLKFMVYLQKENIIDESGMPKERFSAEFPKEGPSILRIQQVVRGDSAAYFCASSPIGQGYTEAFFGQGTRLTVV.

V gene TRBV30 combines with J gene TRBJ1-1; D perhaps matches TRBD1 (6 bases). This CDR3 comprises 12 residues. Trimming removed 4 bases at V and 9 bases at J, with 15 bases between. The germline gives CDR1 GTSNPN, CDR2 SVGIG (reference sequence). CDR3 sequence (DNA): TGTGCCTGGAAGTTGTTGGACAGTCAAGCTTTCTTT. This gives the protein CAWKLLDSQAFF.

The CDR3 nucleotides read TGTGCCAGCAGCCCGAGATCCGGGACGAGTCGGGAGACCCAGTACTTC. It encodes CASSPRSGTSRETQYF. The chain joins TRBV9 to TRBJ2-5, with D perhaps TRBD1 or TRBD2 (5 bases each). Trimming removed 4 bases at V and 5 bases at J, with 21 bases between. Germline lookup yields CDR1 SGDLS and CDR2 YYNGEE. The CDR3 length is 16 residues.

The chain combines TRBV5-4 with TRBJ2-2; 7 bases map to TRBD1. Unmatched junction bases numbered 9, after V lost 3 bases and J lost 4 bases. Germline values: CDR1 SGHNT, CDR2 YYREEE (reference sequence). CDR3 length equals 16 residues. The CDR3 nucleotides are TGTGCCAGCAGCTCGGAGGTTTCAGGGGGCACCGGGGAGCTGTTTTTT. This codes for CASSSEVSGGTGELFF.

CDR3 residues: CASSKSPGLESDTQYF. CDR3 nucleotide sequence: TGTGCCAGCAGCAAATCTCCGGGACTAGAATCAGATACGCAGTATTTT. V usage is TRBV21-1 and J usage is TRBJ2-3; TRBD2 is the table's D call and was not checked against the DNA. TRBV21-1 is labeled a pseudogene. The CDR3 loop spans 16 amino acids.

J is TRBJ1-2 and V is TRBV6-5; no clear D. Trimming took 2 bases from V and 4 from J, leaving 8 bases between them. CDR3 length: 13 amino acids. CDR1 MNHEY and CDR2 SVGAGI come from the germline V gene. CDR3 bases: TGTGCCAGCAGTTACGGCCAGCTCTATGGCTACACCTTC. This codes for CASSYGQLYGYTF.

The chain is built from TRBV5-8 and TRBJ1-4, with 7 positions matching TRBD1. The CDR3 is 16 amino acids. Unmatched junction bases numbered 8, after V lost 2 bases and J lost 4 bases. Germline V lookup: CDR1 SGHTS, CDR2 YDEGEE. The CDR3 region is CASSFDTGAGNEKLFF. For the CDR3, the DNA is TGTGCCAGCAGCTTTGATACAGGGGCTGGTAATGAAAAACTGTTTTTT.

The V and J genes are TRBV11-2 and TRBJ2-3; D may be TRBD1 or TRBD2 (5 bases each). The germline V and J ends were trimmed by 3 bases and 6 bases, with 22 bases remaining between them. Germline V gives CDR1 SGHAT, CDR2 FQNNGV. The CDR3 extends over 17 amino acids. CDR3 region: CASSFGTLQYSGDTQYF. The DNA for the CDR3 is TGTGCCAGCAGCTTCGGGACCCTCCAATATTCGGGTGATACGCAGTATTTT.

V and J are TRBV7-8 and TRBJ2-7; the D call may be TRBD1 or TRBD2 (5 bases each). Trimming removed 5 bases from V and 6 bases from J, with 8 bases in between. This CDR3 is built from 11 residues. Germline V gene sequence: CDR1 SGHVS, CDR2 FQNEAQ. The CDR3 reads CASSRDAEQYF. DNA for the CDR3: TGTGCCAGCAGCCGGGACGCCGAGCAGTACTTC.

The chain is built from TRBV6-1 and TRBJ2-3; no firm D call. Trimming stripped 1 base from V and 5 bases from J, with 4 bases between. The CDR3 is 12 residues long. Germline V gene data show CDR1 as MNHNS and CDR2 as SASEGT. The CDR3 DNA follows: TGTGCCAGCAGTGAAGATGGAGATACGCAGTATTTT. It encodes CASSEDGDTQYF.

There are a few counts of this clone. V and J are TRBV5-1 and TRBJ2-2, with D possibly being TRBD1 (6 bases). Germline lookup yields CDR1 SGHRS and CDR2 YFSETQ. This CDR3 has 18 residues. V was trimmed by 1 base and J by 5 bases, leaving 21 bases between them. CDR3 in amino acids: CASSLLGTPGRRTGELFF. In nucleotides, the CDR3 is TGCGCCAGCAGCTTGCTGGGGACACCGGGGCGAAGGACCGGGGAGCTGTTTTTT. Full variable domain (outside the CDR3, taken from reference TRBV5-1 and TRBJ2-2): KAGVTQTPRYLIKTRGQQVTLSCSPISGHRSVSWYQQTPGQGLQFLFEYFSETQRNKGNFPGRFSGRQFSNSRSEMNVSTLELGDSALYLCASSLLGTPGRRTGELFFGEGSRLTVL.

This sequence joins TRBV6-6 and TRBJ2-7, with 10 nucleotides matching TRBD1. The CDR3 contains 14 residues. Per germline, CDR1 MNHNY and CDR2 SVGAGI (reference sequence). With 5 bases clipped from V and 3 bases from J, the junction kept 4 bases outside the gene matches. CDR3 sequence reads: CASSGTGVSYEQYF. CDR3 bases: TGTGCCAGCAGTGGGACAGGGGTAAGCTACGAGCAGTACTTC.

This rearrangement joins TRBV6-5 to TRBJ1-1; the D gene is possibly TRBD1 (5 bases). Trimming stripped 2 bases from V and 3 bases from J, with 13 bases between. Germline CDR1 and CDR2: MNHEY and SVGAGI. This CDR3 spans 15 amino acids. In DNA form, the CDR3 reads TGTGCCAGCAGTTACCGGACACGTACCCACACTGAAGCTTTCTTT. Its translation: CASSYRTRTHTEAFF.

The chain combines TRBV6-5 with TRBJ2-5; 8 bases agree with TRBD1. V dropped 6 bases and J dropped 5; count of bases not matched to a gene: 8. The CDR3 consists of 14 residues. Germline CDR1 MNHEY, CDR2 SVGAGI. The CDR3 spells CASRGTGGQETQYF. For the CDR3, the DNA is TGTGCCAGCAGAGGGACAGGAGGTCAGGAGACCCAGTACTTC.